The clone carrying this T cell receptor (beta chain) was detected only once. The source of the sample is a study of control samples from healthy donors and cancer patients. The CDR3 has 15 amino acids. The germline CDR1 and CDR2 sequences are MNHEY and SVGAGI. V was pared by 7 bases and J by 0 bases, with 14 bases between. Using immunoSEQ multiplex PCR, the repertoire was profiled, and TCRdb retains in-frame clones only, with some absent. The table records approximately 160,000 clones, about 91% of them present only once. Sequencing was performed on blood. This TCR came from a woman in her thirties or forties in good health. The V gene is TRBV6-5, the J gene TRBJ2-3; TRBD1 is a possible D gene (5 bases). CDR3 region: CASIRQIASTDTQYF. The CDR3 DNA reads TGTGCCAGCATCCGACAGATTGCTAGCACAGATACGCAGTATTTT.